The 26 T cell receptor beta chains below all came from one sample that was sequenced in a study of control samples from healthy donors and cancer patients. Sequencing was performed with immunoSEQ multiplex PCR; in TCRdb, only in-frame clones are kept and a portion is missing. The sample gives roughly 40,000 clones, about 93% of which show up once; around 3.9% is in the top ten. What was sequenced was blood. The receptors originated from a woman between 45 and 60 years old in good health.

The rearrangement uses TRBV18 and TRBJ1-1; no definite D call. Between the trimmed V and J ends, which lost 0 bases and 0 bases, there was a span of 8 bases. Germline V lookup: CDR1 KGHSH, CDR2 LQKENI. The CDR3 extends over 15 amino acids. The CDR3 DNA reads TGTGCCAGCTCACCACCGGCTGGGATGAACACTGAAGCTTTCTTT. Encoded protein: CASSPPAGMNTEAFF. The entire variable domain, with the rest obtained from reference TRBV18 and TRBJ1-1, is as follows: NAGVMQNPRHLVRRRGQEARLRCSPMKGHSHVYWYRQLPEEGLKFMVYLQKENIIDESGMPKERFSAEFPKEGPSILRIQQVVRGDSAAYFCASSPPAGMNTEAFFGQGTRLTVV.

The chain uses TRBV6-2 or TRBV6-3 and TRBJ2-1, with D maybe TRBD2 (6 bases). Trimming left V 4 bases short and J 2 bases short, with 12 bases between. CDR1 is MNHEY, CDR2 SVGEGT, per germline. The CDR3 runs 15 residues. CDR3 in DNA: TGTGCCAGCAGTTTCCGGACTATCCCCTACAATGAGCAGTTCTTC. As protein: CASSFRTIPYNEQFF.

This clone appeared a few times. This chain connects TRBV6-5 to TRBJ1-2, with 9 bases fitting TRBD1. CDR3 length: 14 residues. In germline, CDR1 is MNHEY, CDR2 SVGAGI. V lost 6 bases to trimming and J lost 3 bases; unmatched junction nucleotides: 5. The DNA for the CDR3 is TGTGCCAGCAGGGGAGGACAGGGGCACTATGGCTACACCTTC. It translates to CASRGGQGHYGYTF.

This chain connects TRBV6-2 or TRBV6-3 to TRBJ2-5; TRBD1 might be the D (5 bases). V lost 6 bases to trimming and J lost 4 bases, with 21 bases between them. CDR3 length: 16 residues. The germline gives CDR1 MNHEY, CDR2 SVGEGT. In DNA, the CDR3 is TGTGCCAGCAGCCAGGGATCCTCACTGGCGGCAGAGACCCAGTACTTC. Protein sequence: CASSQGSSLAAETQYF.

The chain is built from TRBV10-3 and TRBJ2-2; tentative D call: TRBD1 (5 bases). Germline assignment: CDR1 ENHRY and CDR2 SYGVKD. The V gene lost 7 bases and the J gene lost 4 bases, with 16 bases spanning the gap. The CDR3 totals 15 residues. The CDR3 loop is CAITMTPRGTGELFF. The CDR3 nucleotides are TGTGCCATCACCATGACTCCAAGGGGCACCGGGGAGCTGTTTTTT.

This chain connects TRBV10-3 to TRBJ1-2; tentative D call: TRBD1 (5 bases). The V and J ends lost 4 bases and 4 bases respectively, with 19 bases between them. CDR1 ENHRY and CDR2 SYGVKD come from the germline V gene. The CDR3 is 16 amino acids. CDR3 region: CAISAPGQGRIYGYTF. The CDR3 DNA follows: TGTGCCATCAGTGCCCCCGGGCAGGGACGTATCTATGGCTACACCTTC.

This clone was recorded only once. V is TRBV15 and J is TRBJ1-5; weak D call: TRBD1 (6 bases). The CDR3 has 14 residues. Germline loops: CDR1 LNHNV, CDR2 YYDKDF (reference sequence). V was cut by 0 bases and J by 11 bases, with 14 bases left in between. The DNA of the CDR3 is TGTGCCACCAGCAGAGAGACAGGAGATATGGCCCAGCATTTT. It codes for CATSRETGDMAQHF.

As concerns this clone: In the same sample, other DNA sequences code for this CDR3. The chain uses TRBV19 and TRBJ1-5, with TRBD1 identical over 12 bases. This CDR3 contains 16 residues. CDR1 is LNHDA, CDR2 SQIVND, per germline (reference sequence). Trimming at V came to 3 bases and at J to 7 bases, leaving 7 bases not matched to a gene. CDR3 DNA: TGTGCCAGTAGTATCCCGGGACAGGGGGCCAGGCAGCCCCAGCATTTT. Its translation: CASSIPGQGARQPQHF.

The chain couples TRBV7-8 to TRBJ1-1; 7 bases align to TRBD1. The ends lost 5 bases at V and 3 bases at J; junction bases unmatched: 6. CDR3 length equals 14 residues. In germline, CDR1 is SGHVS, CDR2 FQNEAQ. CDR3 coding DNA: TGTGCCAGCAGCCGAGGGGGCGCAGACACTGAAGCTTTCTTT. Amino acids: CASSRGGADTEAFF.

The chain joins TRBV6-2 or TRBV6-3 to TRBJ2-4, with a weak D call TRBD2 (5 bases). CDR1 is MNHEY and CDR2 is SVGEGT in the germline V gene. CDR3 length: 14 amino acids. V gave up 2 bases and J gave up 9 bases, with 14 bases separating them. CDR3 loop: CASSYSRTDSIQYF. In DNA form, the CDR3 reads TGTGCCAGCAGTTACAGTCGAACGGACTCCATTCAGTACTTC.

The CDR3 DNA sequence: TGTGCCAGCAGCCAAGGCCTCGGACAGCGCGGTTCACCCCTCCACTTT. It specifies CASSQGLGQRGSPLHF. This rearrangement joins TRBV3-1 (or the pseudogene TRBV3-2) to TRBJ1-6; possibly TRBD1 for D (6 bases). The CDR3 covers 16 residues. V lost 1 base and J 9 bases, leaving 16 bases between the germline ends. Germline V gives CDR1 LGHDT, CDR2 YNNKEL (reference sequence).

The chain has TRBV5-1 and TRBJ2-2, with D perhaps TRBD1 (5 bases). V shed 8 bases and J shed 1 base, with 12 bases lying between them. Germline lookup yields CDR1 SGHRS and CDR2 YFSETQ. This CDR3 spans 14 amino acids. For the CDR3, the DNA is TGCGCCAGTTCGGACACCCTGAACACCGGGGAGCTGTTTTTT. Amino acids: CASSDTLNTGELFF.

This clone was seen a single time. The J gene is TRBJ2-5, the V gene TRBV3-1 (or the pseudogene TRBV3-2); TRBD2 agrees at 14 bases. The V gene end was trimmed by 0 bases and the J gene end by 5 bases; junction bases not matched to a gene: 5. Germline-derived CDR1 and CDR2 are LGHDT and YNNKEL (reference sequence). This CDR3 is built from 17 residues. This chain's CDR3 is CASSQEGLAGVRETQYF. The CDR3 DNA reads as TGTGCCAGCAGCCAAGAGGGACTAGCGGGGGTCAGGGAGACCCAGTACTTC.

V gene TRBV7-6 combines with J gene TRBJ1-1, with TRBD1 as a possible D gene (6 bases). This CDR3 comprises 16 residues. The V gene lost 5 bases and the J gene lost 7 bases, with 23 bases spanning the gap. Germline CDR1 SGHVS, CDR2 FNYEAQ. This chain's CDR3 is CASSLKQGGQNDEAFF. The CDR3 DNA reads as TGTGCCAGCAGCCTGAAACAGGGCGGGCAGAATGATGAAGCTTTCTTT. Full variable domain (outside the CDR3, taken from reference TRBV7-6 and TRBJ1-1): GAGVSQSPRYKVTKRGQDVALRCDPISGHVSLYWYRQALGQGPEFLTYFNYEAQQDKSGLPNDRFSAERPEGSISTLTIQRTEQRDSAMYRCASSLKQGGQNDEAFFGQGTRLTVV.

The V gene is TRBV19, the J gene TRBJ1-2; D possibly corresponds to TRBD1 (6 bases). V was pared by 7 bases and J by 6 bases, with 15 bases between. This CDR3 spans 13 amino acids. Germline V lookup: CDR1 LNHDA, CDR2 SQIVND (reference sequence). As DNA, the CDR3 is TGTGCCAGTACATACAGGGCTTCGAATGGCTACACCTTC. Translated, it gives CASTYRASNGYTF.

The J gene is TRBJ1-1, the V gene TRBV28; TRBD1 might be the D (5 bases). Trimming removed 6 bases at V and 8 bases at J, with 19 bases between. Germline CDR1 MDHEN, CDR2 SYDVKM. This CDR3 is 14 amino acids long. CDR3 amino acids: CASSGAEARGEAFF. The CDR3, as DNA: TGTGCCAGCAGCGGGGCCGAGGCAAGGGGAGAAGCTTTCTTT.

The CDR3 protein is CASSYSGTGGSEQYF. The CDR3, as DNA: TGTGCCAGCAGTTACTCGGGGACAGGGGGCTCCGAGCAGTACTTC. The rearrangement links TRBV6-5 to TRBJ2-7; TRBD1 matches at 12 bases. There are 15 residues in the CDR3. The germline V gene encodes CDR1 MNHEY and CDR2 SVGAGI. J was trimmed by 6 bases and V by 0 bases; bases with no gene match: 3.

This chain links TRBV6-5 with TRBJ2-2, with 8 bases that match TRBD2. Looked up from germline, CDR1 is MNHEY and CDR2 is SVGAGI. J was trimmed by 2 bases and V by 6 bases; bases with no gene match: 5. The CDR3 spans 15 residues. The CDR3 protein is CASRSGLVNTGELFF. The CDR3 DNA sequence: TGTGCCAGCAGGTCGGGACTAGTAAACACCGGGGAGCTGTTTTTT.

This chain uses TRBV25-1 with TRBJ1-1; possible D gene TRBD1, 6 bases. V was pared by 4 bases and J by 1 base, with 10 bases between. CDR1 is MGHDK, CDR2 SYGVNS, per germline. The CDR3 contains 14 residues. The CDR3 DNA follows: TGTGCCAGCAGTGGAAGAGGGGGGAACACTGAAGCTTTCTTT. This gives the protein CASSGRGGNTEAFF. Drawing the rest from reference TRBV25-1 and TRBJ1-1, the complete variable domain is EADIYQTPRYLVIGTGKKITLECSQTMGHDKMYWYQQDPGMELHLIHYSYGVNSTEKGDLSSESTVSRIRTEHFPLTLESARPSHTSQYLCASSGRGGNTEAFFGQGTRLTVV.

The chain couples TRBV28 to TRBJ1-5; the D gene is possibly TRBD1 (5 bases). Trimming removed 5 bases from V and 1 base from J, with 12 bases in between. Germline V gives CDR1 MDHEN, CDR2 SYDVKM. The CDR3 has 15 residues. In DNA, the CDR3 is TGTGCCAGCAGTCGGGACGGACCGAGCAATCAGCCCCAGCATTTT. Encoded protein: CASSRDGPSNQPQHF.

J is TRBJ1-2 and V is TRBV30, with D tentatively TRBD1 (6 bases). The CDR3 contains 15 residues. Between the trimmed V and J ends, which lost 4 bases and 4 bases, there was a span of 19 bases. CDR1 is GTSNPN, CDR2 SVGIG, per germline (reference sequence). The CDR3 DNA reads as TGTGCCTGGAATAAGGCTGGTGGACAGAGCTATGGCTACACCTTC. Amino acid sequence: CAWNKAGGQSYGYTF.

This clone was found a few times. V and J are TRBV7-3 and TRBJ2-1; D possibly corresponds to TRBD2 (6 bases). Per germline, CDR1 SGHTA and CDR2 FQGTGA. Between the trimmed V and J ends, which lost 2 bases and 7 bases, there was a span of 15 bases. The CDR3 is made up of 15 amino acids. CDR3 in amino acids: CASSLRNAGLNEQFF. The CDR3, as DNA: TGTGCCAGCAGCTTACGAAATGCGGGGTTAAATGAGCAGTTCTTC.

The V gene is TRBV2, the J gene TRBJ1-5; a possible D gene is TRBD1 (5 bases). The CDR3 loop spans 16 amino acids. Trimming took 2 bases from V and 2 from J, leaving 13 bases between them. Germline V CDR1 and CDR2: SNHLY, FYNNEI. The CDR3 nucleotides are TGTGCCAGCAGTGAAAGGTCAGGGTGGGGCAATCAGCCCCAGCATTTT. Its protein is CASSERSGWGNQPQHF.

The chain recombines TRBV7-8 with TRBJ2-7; possibly TRBD2 for D (5 bases). CDR1 and CDR2 (germline): SGHVS, FQNEAQ. CDR3 size: 15 residues. With 5 bases removed from V and 1 base from J, the gap between germline ends came to 15 bases. The DNA for the CDR3 is TGTGCCAGCAGCCGCCTGGAGGCCGGATCCTACGAGCAGTACTTC. It encodes CASSRLEAGSYEQYF.

The V call is TRBV7-8, the J call TRBJ2-5, with D possibly being TRBD2 (7 bases). The V and J ends lost 5 bases and 1 base respectively, with 17 bases between them. This CDR3 is 16 amino acids long. CDR1 and CDR2 from the germline V gene are SGHVS and FQNEAQ. The CDR3 reads CASSHLRGATQETQYF. As DNA, the CDR3 is TGTGCCAGCAGCCATCTCCGGGGGGCTACCCAAGAGACCCAGTACTTC.

A few counts support this clone. This chain connects TRBV11-2 to TRBJ1-2, with D maybe TRBD1 (5 bases). Deletions cut 3 bases from V and 12 bases from J, with 20 bases between. The CDR3 length is 14 residues. The germline V gene encodes CDR1 SGHAT and CDR2 FQNNGV. For the CDR3, the DNA is TGTGCCAGCAGCTTGCTCCGGGACCCCCCGGTAGACACCTTC. Its protein product is CASSLLRDPPVDTF.